This section outlines one TCR beta chain sequence together with its context. These data originate in a study of blood T cell repertoires in COVID-19. Study overall: The United States, Italy and Spain provided the acute and convalescent COVID-19 samples. T cells, B-cell-depleted T cells, or PBMCs provided the cDNA or gDNA that served as material.

Original data processing: Quantification of nucleated cells was approximated via reference gene primer amplification. Repertoires were generated with immunoSEQ multiplex PCR, while TCRdb's copy carries only in-frame clones and drops some. The DNA was the basis for D and trimming; V, J and clone size are from that table. Of some 220,000 clones in the sample, about 83% were seen once. This sequence was found in a human donor in a cohort sampled during active COVID-19. The sequencing input was peripheral blood.

CDR3 bases: TGTGCCAGCAGCTACAACAGGGATGGGAACACTGAAGCTTTCTTT. It codes for CASSYNRDGNTEAFF. The chain has TRBV5-5 and TRBJ1-1, with a tentative D call TRBD1 (6 bases). V lost 3 bases, J lost 1 base, and 13 bases lay in between. Germline CDR1 and CDR2: SGHKS and YYEKEE (reference sequence). The CDR3 totals 15 residues. The full variable domain, completed using reference TRBV5-5 and TRBJ1-1, is DAGVTQSPTHLIKTRGQQVTLRCSPISGHKSVSWYQQVLGQGPQFIFQYYEKEERGRGNFPDRFSARQFPNYSSELNVNALLLGDSALYLCASSYNRDGNTEAFFGQGTRLTVV.